Listed here is a single T cell receptor beta chain. Its antigen is undetermined. This record belongs to a study of Ad26.COV2.S vaccination and SARS-CoV-2 variants. Across the study: This donor came from the COV1001 trial of Ad26.COV2.S.

Findings and limits, study-wide: Considerable breadth of spike-specific CD8+ and CD4+ T cell responses has reportedly been documented following vaccination. Vaccinees and placebo recipients showed similar non-spike TCR breadth.

The repertoire was sequenced with immunoSEQ multiplex PCR; TCRdb's copy has only in-frame clones and lacks some. The sample shows roughly 400,000 clones, 92% of them seen only once. Trimming pared 3 bases from V and 6 bases from J, leaving 21 bases between. The germline V gene has CDR1 SGDLS and CDR2 YYNGEE. This CDR3 is built from 16 residues. Treatment indicated: over 15 received Ad26.COV2.S at low or high dose, single or two shots; 5 received placebo; per-sample allocation not given. On day 63 after the first injection, vaccine and placebo recipients gave samples. What was given as vaccine was an Ad26 vector encoding Wuhan-strain SARS-CoV-2 spike.

This sequence was found in a person between 18 and 65 years old who received the Ad26.COV2.S COVID-19 vaccine or a placebo. The chain employs TRBV9 and TRBJ1-2; D may be TRBD1 (5 bases). The sequences come from peripheral blood, collected in a trial of Ad26.COV2.S vaccine versus placebo. DNA for the CDR3: TGTGCCAGCAGCGAAAACCCGGGACGGGAAAACGATGGCTACACCTTC. It yields the protein CASSENPGRENDGYTF.